This T cell receptor beta chain was recorded in a study of blood T cell repertoires in COVID-19. Study in general: T cells, B-cell-depleted T cells, or PBMCs supplied cDNA or gDNA.

In the authors' methods: The authors estimated nucleated cell counts from reference gene primer amplification. The assay was immunoSEQ multiplex PCR, and TCRdb's table has in-frame clones only and misses some. That table furnishes V, J and clone size, whereas the DNA furnished D and trimming. The sample consists of about 210,000 clones, 70% to 90% of them appearing once. The CDR3 length is 19 residues. Germline-derived CDR1 and CDR2 are WSHSY and SAAADI. V was clipped by 0 bases and J by 1 base; unmatched bases: 14. Sequencing input: peripheral blood. This rearrangement joins TRBV10-2 to TRBJ1-1; 7 bases fit TRBD1. The clonotype originates from a woman aged 35 to 49 with acute or convalescent COVID-19. The DNA for the CDR3 is TGCGCCAGCAGTGAGTCTCGAACTTCCCGGACAGGAAGGAACACTGAAGCTTTCTTT. This gives the protein CASSESRTSRTGRNTEAFF.